The 6 T cell receptor beta chains below all came from one sample that was sequenced in a study of shared clonotypes between healthy human individuals. The repertoire was sequenced with immunoSEQ multiplex PCR; TCRdb's copy has only in-frame clones and lacks some. The sample shows about 1.5 million clones, 95% to 99% of them seen only once. The sample comprised naive CD4+ T cells sorted from blood. The subset denotes: CD45RA+ positively selected. The source of these receptors is a man aged 25-40 years in good health.

The V and J genes are TRBV19 and TRBJ2-7, with D unclear. The CDR3 contains 12 residues. Germline CDR1 is LNHDA and CDR2 is SQIVND (reference sequence). V gave up 10 bases and J gave up 7 bases, with 17 bases separating them. CDR3 sequence: CATHRVSWEQYF. The CDR3 DNA sequence: TGTGCCACTCATAGGGTCTCATGGGAGCAGTACTTC.

The chain combines TRBV13 with TRBJ2-1; D remains unclear. The CDR3 covers 11 residues. The V end lost 2 bases, the J end lost 8 bases, and 4 bases lay between the germline ends. Germline CDR1 is PRHDT and CDR2 is FYEKMQ (reference sequence). CDR3 amino acids: CASSLLYEQFF. The DNA of the CDR3 is TGTGCCAGCAGCTTATTATATGAGCAGTTCTTC. Looking up the rest from reference TRBV13 and TRBJ2-1 gives the full variable domain: AAGVIQSPRHLIKEKRETATLKCYPIPRHDTVYWYQQGPGQDPQFLISFYEKMQSDKGSIPDRFSAQQFSDYHSELNMSSLELGDSALYFCASSLLYEQFFGPGTRLTVL.

This chain joins TRBV23-1 and TRBJ2-1, with D hard to call. TRBV23-1 is an open reading frame, and its role is uncertain. V lost 1 base, J lost 5 bases, and 15 bases lay in between. The CDR3 contains 16 residues. The chain's CDR3 is CASSQLTRSKHNEQFF. CDR3 bases: TGCGCCAGCAGTCAATTGACCCGCTCTAAACACAATGAGCAGTTCTTC.

V is TRBV25-1 and J is TRBJ2-6; 8 bases match TRBD1. The CDR3 loop spans 17 amino acids. V lost 1 base and J lost 1; bases outside the gene matches: 3. CDR1 and CDR2 from the germline V gene are MGHDK and SYGVNS. The chain's CDR3 is CASSEWTGPSGANVLTF. CDR3 DNA: TGTGCCAGCAGTGAATGGACAGGGCCATCTGGGGCCAACGTCCTGACTTTC.

V usage is TRBV18 and J usage is TRBJ2-7; D perhaps matches TRBD2 (6 bases). CDR3 length: 16 amino acids. The V gene lost 0 bases and the J gene lost 0 bases, with 12 bases spanning the gap. Germline V gene sequence: CDR1 KGHSH, CDR2 LQKENI. The DNA of the CDR3 is TGTGCCAGCTCACCACCGGGGGGAAGAGGCTCCTACGAGCAGTACTTC. It encodes CASSPPGGRGSYEQYF.

The J gene is TRBJ2-3, the V gene TRBV5-1; D unresolved. The CDR3 sequence is 14 residues long. Per germline, CDR1 SGHRS and CDR2 YFSETQ. V was shortened by 5 bases and J by 4 bases, with 14 bases between the two germline ends. CDR3 DNA: TGCGCCAGCAGTTTCCTAAGCGAGGCAGATACGCAGTATTTT. It specifies CASSFLSEADTQYF.